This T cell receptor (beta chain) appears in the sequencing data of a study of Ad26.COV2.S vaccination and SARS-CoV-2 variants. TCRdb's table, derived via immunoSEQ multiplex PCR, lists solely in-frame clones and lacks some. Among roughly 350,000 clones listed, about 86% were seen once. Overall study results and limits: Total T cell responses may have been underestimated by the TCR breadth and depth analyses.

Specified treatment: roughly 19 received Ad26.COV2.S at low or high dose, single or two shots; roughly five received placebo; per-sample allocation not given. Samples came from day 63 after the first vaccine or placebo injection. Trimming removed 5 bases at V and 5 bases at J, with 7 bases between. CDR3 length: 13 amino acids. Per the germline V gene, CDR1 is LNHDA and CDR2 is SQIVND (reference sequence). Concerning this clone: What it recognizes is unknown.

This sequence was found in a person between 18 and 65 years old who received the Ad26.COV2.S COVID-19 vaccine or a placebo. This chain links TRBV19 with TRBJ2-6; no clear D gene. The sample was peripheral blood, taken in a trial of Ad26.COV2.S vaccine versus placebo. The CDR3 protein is CASSGPWANVLTF. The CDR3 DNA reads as TGTGCCAGTAGTGGCCCCTGGGCCAACGTCCTGACTTTC.